Below are 14 T cell receptor beta chains sequenced from a single sample in a study of blood T cell repertoires in COVID-19. Assay: immunoSEQ multiplex PCR; the TCRdb copy retains only in-frame clones and omits some. The sample lists a few hundred thousand clones, 89% occurring once. Sequenced material: PBMCs or T cells enriched from blood (not recorded which). The receptors here all came from a woman in her 40s who had recovered from COVID-19.

V usage is TRBV5-4 and J usage is TRBJ1-1; D is unresolved. The V gene's germline CDR1 is SGHNT and CDR2 YYREEE (reference sequence). With 5 bases removed from V and 4 bases from J, the gap between germline ends came to 12 bases. CDR3 length equals 13 residues. The CDR3 loop reads CASRPVSATEAFF. CDR3 nucleotide sequence: TGTGCCAGCAGACCTGTAAGCGCCACTGAAGCTTTCTTT.

The rearrangement links TRBV25-1 to TRBJ1-3, with D perhaps TRBD1 (6 bases). From germline, CDR1 is MGHDK and CDR2 SYGVNS. This CDR3 is built from 16 residues. Trimming removed 3 bases from V and 2 bases from J, with 14 bases in between. This chain's CDR3 is CASSDLTGTTGNTIYF. The CDR3 DNA is TGTGCCAGCAGTGACCTTACAGGGACAACTGGAAACACCATATATTTT.

This chain connects TRBV9 to TRBJ2-3, with a tentative D call TRBD2 (6 bases). V lost 7 bases to trimming and J lost 0 bases, with 15 bases between them. Germline V gene data show CDR1 as SGDLS and CDR2 as YYNGEE. The CDR3 is 15 residues long. The CDR3 coding sequence is TGTGCCAGCTCCCGCGGGGCGTGGAGCACAGATACGCAGTATTTT. Its protein is CASSRGAWSTDTQYF.

The chain carries TRBV10-2 and TRBJ2-1; weak D call: TRBD2 (5 bases). The CDR3 has 13 residues. Trimming removed 6 bases at V and 0 bases at J, with 6 bases between. Germline V gene data show CDR1 as WSHSY and CDR2 as SAAADI. The CDR3 loop is CASRLDSYNEQFF. The CDR3 DNA sequence: TGCGCCAGCAGACTAGACTCCTACAATGAGCAGTTCTTC.

The rearrangement links TRBV15 to TRBJ2-7, with TRBD1 matching over 7 bases. The germline gives CDR1 LNHNV, CDR2 YYDKDF (reference sequence). The J segment lost 1 base and the V segment lost 7 bases, leaving 4 bases of the junction unmatched. The CDR3 length is 13 residues. The CDR3 DNA is TGTGCCACCATTGAACAGGGGTCCTACGAGCAGTACTTC. This gives the protein CATIEQGSYEQYF. Filled out from reference TRBV15 and TRBJ2-7, the complete variable domain reads DAMVIQNPRYQVTQFGKPVTLSCSQTLNHNVMYWYQQKSSQAPKLLFHYYDKDFNNEADTPDNFQSRRPNTSFCFLDIRSPGLGDTAMYLCATIEQGSYEQYFGPGTRLTVT.

CDR3 in amino acids: CASSTSGTGIYEQYF. The CDR3 DNA reads TGTGCCAGTAGTACCTCCGGGACAGGGATCTACGAGCAGTACTTC. The chain has TRBV19 and TRBJ2-7; 9 bases fit TRBD1. CDR1 and CDR2 (germline): LNHDA, SQIVND (reference sequence). J gave up 3 bases and V 4 bases, and 7 bases lay outside the gene matches. CDR3 length: 15 residues.

This clone was counted a single time. V is TRBV11-2 and J is TRBJ2-5; maybe TRBD1 (5 bases). Germline loops: CDR1 SGHAT, CDR2 FQNNGV. The CDR3 runs to 15 residues. The germline V and J ends were trimmed by 8 bases and 5 bases, with 21 bases remaining between them. This CDR3 reads CASDQPTESEETQYF. The CDR3 coding sequence is TGTGCCAGCGATCAACCGACAGAAAGTGAGGAGACCCAGTACTTC. Supplemented by reference TRBV11-2 and TRBJ2-5, the full variable domain reads EAGVAQSPRYKIIEKRQSVAFWCNPISGHATLYWYQQILGQGPKLLIQFQNNGVVDDSQLPKDRFSAERLKGVDSTLKIQPAKLEDSAVYLCASDQPTESEETQYFGPGTRLLVL.

The CDR3 DNA reads TGTGCCAGTACCGGAGGGCTCAACTATGGCTACACCTTC. This encodes CASTGGLNYGYTF. The rearrangement uses TRBV19 and TRBJ1-2, with D hard to call. Trimming took off 7 bases at V and 2 bases at J, with 11 bases between the two ends. This CDR3 comprises 13 residues. CDR1 LNHDA and CDR2 SQIVND come from the germline V gene (reference sequence). The whole variable domain, remainder taken from reference TRBV19 and TRBJ1-2, is DGGITQSPKYLFRKEGQNVTLSCEQNLNHDAMYWYRQDPGQGLRLIYYSQIVNDFQKGDIAEGYSVSREKKESFPLTVTSAQKNPTAFYLCASTGGLNYGYTFGSGTRLTVV.

The rearrangement links TRBV19 to TRBJ1-2, with 7 bases that match TRBD1. Germline loops: CDR1 LNHDA, CDR2 SQIVND (reference sequence). V was clipped by 5 bases and J by 4 bases; unmatched bases: 16. The CDR3 is made up of 17 amino acids. The chain's CDR3 is CASSLQGVHPSGYGYTF. Written as DNA, the CDR3 is TGTGCCAGTAGTCTCCAGGGGGTTCACCCCTCGGGCTATGGCTACACCTTC.

V and J are TRBV12-3 or TRBV12-4 and TRBJ2-2, with a weak D call TRBD1 (5 bases). The CDR3 has 13 residues. V was shortened by 3 bases and J by 8 bases, with 10 bases between the two germline ends. This chain's CDR3 is CASSFRGQGELFF. The DNA of the CDR3 is TGTGCCAGCAGTTTTAGGGGTCAAGGGGAGCTGTTTTTT.

This rearrangement joins TRBV28 to TRBJ1-4; 9 bases agree with TRBD1. Germline lookup yields CDR1 MDHEN and CDR2 SYDVKM. The CDR3 runs 18 residues. V was pared by 1 base and J by 7 bases, with 13 bases of the junction left unmatched. The CDR3 bases are TGTGCCAGCAGTTTATTGCCGGGGGCTACAGGGGGCAGTGAAAAACTGTTTTTT. This encodes CASSLLPGATGGSEKLFF.

The chain joins TRBV18 to TRBJ2-1; D is perhaps TRBD2 (5 bases). V lost 8 bases and J 9 bases, leaving 17 bases between the germline ends. This CDR3 has 13 residues. Germline V CDR1 and CDR2: KGHSH, LQKENI. The chain's CDR3 is CASDTDRGTEQFF. Written as DNA, the CDR3 is TGTGCCAGCGACACGGATCGGGGAACTGAGCAGTTCTTC.

The gene calls are TRBV6-2 or TRBV6-3 and TRBJ2-1; 13 positions agree with TRBD2. The V and J ends lost 1 base and 8 bases, in that order; junction bases with no gene match: 2. Per germline, CDR1 MNHEY and CDR2 SVGEGT. CDR3 length equals 15 residues. DNA for the CDR3: TGTGCCAGCAGTTACTGGACTAGCGGGAGAGATGAGCAGTTCTTC. This codes for CASSYWTSGRDEQFF.

The V call is TRBV7-2, the J call TRBJ2-3; no clear D. Trimming left V 5 bases short and J 6 bases short, with 6 bases between. The germline V gene has CDR1 SGHTA and CDR2 FQGNSA. This CDR3 spans 11 amino acids. The CDR3 nucleotides read TGTGCCAGCAGCCCCCGGGATACGCAGTATTTT. Protein product: CASSPRDTQYF. The whole variable domain, remainder taken from reference TRBV7-2 and TRBJ2-3, is GAGVSQSPSNKVTEKGKDVELRCDPISGHTALYWYRQSLGQGLEFLIYFQGNSAPDKSGLPSDRFSAERTGGSVSTLTIQRTQQEDSAVYLCASSPRDTQYFGPGTRLTVL.